This TCR beta chain was sequenced for a study of T cell responses to AZD1222 COVID-19 vaccine. Germline CDR1 is ENHRY and CDR2 is SYGVKD. The V and J ends lost 4 bases and 7 bases respectively, with 19 bases between them. The CDR3 covers 15 residues. Broader study findings: In a largely white British group with more females than males, clonal diversity was possibly underestimated.

On this clone itself: The antigen is not known.

Sequencing used immunoSEQ multiplex PCR; TCRdb keeps in-frame clones, though not all of them. Of 100,000 to 150,000 clones listed, roughly 90% are singletons. This material consisted of peripheral blood, taken on day 0 of AZD1222 vaccination. The genes are TRBV10-3 and TRBJ1-2; tentative D call: TRBD1 (5 bases). The receptor's source is an adult in good health. CDR3 residues: CAISGETGPNAGYTF. The CDR3 bases are TGTGCCATCAGTGGCGAGACGGGACCAAACGCTGGCTACACCTTC.